This TCR beta chain emerged from a study of T cell repertoires in cytomegalovirus infection. For the study at large: Evidence of both CMV infection and a matching HLA type came from public TCR beta signatures. Study-wide results and limits: Predominance within the ex vivo response was attributable to HLA-C-restricted CMV-specific TCR beta clonotypes. Cumulative frequency of public TCR beta families picked out carriers of CMV plus the relevant HLA.

Per germline, CDR1 LGHNA and CDR2 YSLEER. The germline V and J ends were trimmed by 2 bases and 4 bases, with 7 bases remaining between them. This CDR3 has 13 residues. This clonotype appeared a few times. Its antigen is not identified. In TCRdb, the reads were re-called with MiXCR into one record per CDR3 protein. The data contain around 630,000 distinct CDR3 sequences, 20% to 30% of them singletons. This TCR was recovered from a human donor in good health (CMV status not recorded). Some clones in this sample may be carry-over from other donors' samples. The sample taken for sequencing was CD8+ T cells from PBMCs. V gene TRBV4-3 combines with J gene TRBJ2-3; D is unresolved. CDR3 bases: TGCGCCAGCAGCCAACTTACCCCAGATACGCAGTATTTT. This encodes CASSQLTPDTQYF.